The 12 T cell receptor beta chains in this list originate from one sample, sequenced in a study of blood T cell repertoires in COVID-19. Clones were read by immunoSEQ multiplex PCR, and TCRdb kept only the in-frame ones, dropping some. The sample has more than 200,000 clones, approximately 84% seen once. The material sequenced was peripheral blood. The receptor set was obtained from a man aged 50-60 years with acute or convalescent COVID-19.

In DNA, the CDR3 is TGCGCCAGCAGCCGCTCTCTTACGACAGCCTACAATGAGCAGTTCTTC. It is translated as CASSRSLTTAYNEQFF. The chain uses TRBV4-1 and TRBJ2-1; possible D gene TRBD1, 5 bases. The CDR3 has 16 amino acids. V lost 4 bases to trimming and J lost 2 bases, with 15 bases between them. Germline V CDR1 and CDR2: MGHRA, YSYEKL.

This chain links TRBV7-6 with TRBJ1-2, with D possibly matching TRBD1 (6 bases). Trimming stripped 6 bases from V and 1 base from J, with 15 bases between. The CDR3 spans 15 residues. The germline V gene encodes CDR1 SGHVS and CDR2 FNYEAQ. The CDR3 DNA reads TGTGCCAGCAGTCCGAAGGGGGAGGGTAACTATGGCTACACCTTC. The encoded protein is CASSPKGEGNYGYTF.

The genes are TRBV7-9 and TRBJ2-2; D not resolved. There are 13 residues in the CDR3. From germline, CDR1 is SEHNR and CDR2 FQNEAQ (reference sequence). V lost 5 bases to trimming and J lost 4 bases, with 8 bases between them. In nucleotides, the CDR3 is TGTGCCAGCAGCCCCTTGGCCACCGGGGAGCTGTTTTTT. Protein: CASSPLATGELFF.

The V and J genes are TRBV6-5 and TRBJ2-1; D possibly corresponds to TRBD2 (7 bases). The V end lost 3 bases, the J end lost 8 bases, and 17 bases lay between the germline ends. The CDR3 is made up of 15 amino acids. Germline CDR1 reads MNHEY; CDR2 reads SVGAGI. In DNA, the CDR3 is TGTGCCAGCAGTTATTTGAGGGGGGGCCTCGATGAGCAGTTCTTC. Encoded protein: CASSYLRGGLDEQFF.

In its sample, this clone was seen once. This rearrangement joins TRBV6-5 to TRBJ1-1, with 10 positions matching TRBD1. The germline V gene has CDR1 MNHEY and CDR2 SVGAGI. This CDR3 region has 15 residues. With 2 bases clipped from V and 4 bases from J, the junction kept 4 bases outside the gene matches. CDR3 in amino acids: CASSYIRTGGTEAFF. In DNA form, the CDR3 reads TGTGCCAGCAGTTACATCCGGACAGGGGGCACTGAAGCTTTCTTT.

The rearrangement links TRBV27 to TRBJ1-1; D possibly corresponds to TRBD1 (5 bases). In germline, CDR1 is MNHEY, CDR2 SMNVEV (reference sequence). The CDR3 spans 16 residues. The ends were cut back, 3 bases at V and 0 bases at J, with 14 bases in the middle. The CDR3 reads CASSLKVGRVNTEAFF. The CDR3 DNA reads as TGTGCCAGCAGTTTGAAGGTCGGCAGGGTGAACACTGAAGCTTTCTTT.

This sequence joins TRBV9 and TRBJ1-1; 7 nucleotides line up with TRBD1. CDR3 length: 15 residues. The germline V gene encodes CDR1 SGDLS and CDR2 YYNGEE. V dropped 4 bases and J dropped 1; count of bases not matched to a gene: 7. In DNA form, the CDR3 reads TGTGCCAGCAGCTTCCTGGACAGGCCGAACACTGAAGCTTTCTTT. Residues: CASSFLDRPNTEAFF.

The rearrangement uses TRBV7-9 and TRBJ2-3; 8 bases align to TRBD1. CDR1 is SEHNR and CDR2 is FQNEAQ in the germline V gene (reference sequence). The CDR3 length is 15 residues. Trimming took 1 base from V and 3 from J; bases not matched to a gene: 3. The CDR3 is CASSLGQGATDTQYF. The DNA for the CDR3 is TGTGCCAGCAGCTTAGGCCAGGGGGCAACAGATACGCAGTATTTT.

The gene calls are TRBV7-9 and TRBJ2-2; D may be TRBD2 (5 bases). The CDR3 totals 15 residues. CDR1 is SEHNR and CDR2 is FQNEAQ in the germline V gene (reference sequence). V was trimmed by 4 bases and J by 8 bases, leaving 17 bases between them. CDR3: CASSSRREGPGELFF. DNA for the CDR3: TGTGCCAGCAGCTCCCGACGAGAGGGTCCTGGGGAGCTGTTTTTT.

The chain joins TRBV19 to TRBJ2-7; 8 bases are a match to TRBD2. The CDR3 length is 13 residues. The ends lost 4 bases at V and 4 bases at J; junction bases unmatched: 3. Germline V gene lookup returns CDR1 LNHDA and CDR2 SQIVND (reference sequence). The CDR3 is CASSRAGGYEQYF. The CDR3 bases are TGTGCCAGTAGTAGGGCGGGGGGTTACGAGCAGTACTTC.

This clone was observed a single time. CDR3 DNA: TGTGCCAGCACCCGATTGGGAGATCAGCCCCAGCATTTT. This encodes CASTRLGDQPQHF. The chain links TRBV6-6 to TRBJ1-5; D remains ambiguous. CDR3 length: 13 residues. V lost 7 bases and J lost 5, with 12 bases in between. Per germline, CDR1 MNHNY and CDR2 SVGAGI (reference sequence).

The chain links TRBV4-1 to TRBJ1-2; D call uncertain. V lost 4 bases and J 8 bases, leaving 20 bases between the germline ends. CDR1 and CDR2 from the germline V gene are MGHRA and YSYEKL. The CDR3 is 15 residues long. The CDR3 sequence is CASSLTHPHSGGYTF. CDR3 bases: TGCGCCAGCAGCCTTACCCATCCACACTCGGGGGGCTACACCTTC.